The clone carrying this T cell receptor (beta chain) appeared once. The data derive from a study of blood T cell repertoires in COVID-19. Study summary: Nucleic acid was either cDNA or gDNA, and it came from T cells, B-cell-depleted T cells, or PBMCs.

Recruited during active infection, patients (from Seattle) were subsequently followed longitudinally. As originally analysed: Scientists estimated how many nucleated cells there were by amplifying reference gene primers. Clones were read by immunoSEQ multiplex PCR, and TCRdb kept only the in-frame ones, dropping some. For V, J and clone size, that table is used; D and trimming come from the DNA. Of approximately 440,000 clones listed, roughly 88% are singletons. Trimming stripped 2 bases from V and 3 bases from J, with 17 bases between. Germline loops: CDR1 MGHRA, CDR2 YSYEKL. The CDR3 has 17 amino acids.

The specimen was peripheral blood. This receptor was identified in a woman aged 45 to 65 with COVID-19, enrolled during active disease. The V call is TRBV4-1, the J call TRBJ1-5, with D maybe TRBD1 (6 bases). The CDR3 is CASSQSLGTLYNQPQHF. The CDR3 DNA follows: TGCGCCAGCAGCCAATCTCTCGGGACACTATACAATCAGCCCCAGCATTTT.